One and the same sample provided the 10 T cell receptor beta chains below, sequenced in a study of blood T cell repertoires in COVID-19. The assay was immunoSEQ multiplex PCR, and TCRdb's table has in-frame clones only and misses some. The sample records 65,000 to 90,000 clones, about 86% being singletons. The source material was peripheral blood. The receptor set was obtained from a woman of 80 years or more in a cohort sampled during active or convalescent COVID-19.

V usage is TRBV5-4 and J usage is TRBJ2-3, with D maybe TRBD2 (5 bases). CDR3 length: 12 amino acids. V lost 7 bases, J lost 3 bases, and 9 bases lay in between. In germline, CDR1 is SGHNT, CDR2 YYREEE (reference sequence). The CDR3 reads CASARGTDTQYF. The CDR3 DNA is TGTGCCAGCGCCCGAGGGACAGATACGCAGTATTTT.

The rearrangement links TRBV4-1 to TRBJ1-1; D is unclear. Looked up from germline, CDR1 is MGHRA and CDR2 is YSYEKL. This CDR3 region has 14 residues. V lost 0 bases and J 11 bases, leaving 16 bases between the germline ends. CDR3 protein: CASSQDFSHPGAFF. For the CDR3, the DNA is TGCGCCAGCAGCCAAGATTTCTCTCACCCGGGGGCTTTCTTT.

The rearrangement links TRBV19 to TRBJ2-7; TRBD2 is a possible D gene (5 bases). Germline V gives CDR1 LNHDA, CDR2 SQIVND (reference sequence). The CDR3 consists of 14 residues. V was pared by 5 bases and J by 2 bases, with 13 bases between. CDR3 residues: CASSLSGTAYEQYF. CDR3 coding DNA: TGTGCCAGTAGTTTGAGCGGCACCGCCTACGAGCAGTACTTC.

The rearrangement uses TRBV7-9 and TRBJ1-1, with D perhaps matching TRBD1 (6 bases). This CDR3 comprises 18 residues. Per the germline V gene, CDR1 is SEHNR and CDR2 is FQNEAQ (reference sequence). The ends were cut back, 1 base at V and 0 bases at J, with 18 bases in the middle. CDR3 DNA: TGTGCCAGCAGCTTAGTGGCAGGGGTCAGAATCATGAACACTGAAGCTTTCTTT. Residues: CASSLVAGVRIMNTEAFF.

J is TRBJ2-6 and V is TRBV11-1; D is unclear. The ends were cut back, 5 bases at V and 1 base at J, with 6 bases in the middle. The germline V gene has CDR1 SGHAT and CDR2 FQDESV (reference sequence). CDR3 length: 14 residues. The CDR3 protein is CASSLESGANVLTF. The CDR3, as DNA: TGTGCCAGCAGCCTGGAGTCTGGGGCCAACGTCCTGACTTTC.

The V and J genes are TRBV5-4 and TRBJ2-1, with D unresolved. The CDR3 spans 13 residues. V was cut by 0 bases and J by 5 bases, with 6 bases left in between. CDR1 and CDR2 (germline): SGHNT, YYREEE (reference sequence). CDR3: CASSLDRHNEQFF. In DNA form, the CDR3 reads TGTGCCAGCAGCTTGGACAGACACAATGAGCAGTTCTTC.

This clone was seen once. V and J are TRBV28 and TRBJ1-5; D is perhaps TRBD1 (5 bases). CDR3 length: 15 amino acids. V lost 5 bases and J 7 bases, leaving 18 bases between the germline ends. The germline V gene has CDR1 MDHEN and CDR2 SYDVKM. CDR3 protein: CASSPQPRVRQPQHF. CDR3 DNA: TGTGCCAGCAGTCCACAACCCAGGGTTCGCCAGCCCCAGCATTTT. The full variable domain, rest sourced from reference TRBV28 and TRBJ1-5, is DVKVTQSSRYLVKRTGEKVFLECVQDMDHENMFWYRQDPGLGLRLIYFSYDVKMKEKGDIPEGYSVSREKKERFSLILESASTNQTSMYLCASSPQPRVRQPQHFGDGTRLSIL.

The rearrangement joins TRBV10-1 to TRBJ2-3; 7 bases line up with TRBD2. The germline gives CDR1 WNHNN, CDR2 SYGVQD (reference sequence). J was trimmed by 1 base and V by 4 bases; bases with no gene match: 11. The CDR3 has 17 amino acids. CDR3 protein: CASSASGRGTGTDTQYF. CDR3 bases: TGCGCCAGCAGTGCATCGGGGAGGGGAACCGGCACAGATACGCAGTATTTT.

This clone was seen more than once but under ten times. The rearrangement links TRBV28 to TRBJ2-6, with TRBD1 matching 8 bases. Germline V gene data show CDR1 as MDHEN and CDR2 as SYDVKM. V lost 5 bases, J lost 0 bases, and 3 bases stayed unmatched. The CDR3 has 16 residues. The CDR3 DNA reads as TGTGCCAGCAGTCCCGGACAGGGCTCTGGGGCCAACGTCCTGACTTTC. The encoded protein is CASSPGQGSGANVLTF. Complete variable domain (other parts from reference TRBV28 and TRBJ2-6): DVKVTQSSRYLVKRTGEKVFLECVQDMDHENMFWYRQDPGLGLRLIYFSYDVKMKEKGDIPEGYSVSREKKERFSLILESASTNQTSMYLCASSPGQGSGANVLTFGAGSRLTVL.

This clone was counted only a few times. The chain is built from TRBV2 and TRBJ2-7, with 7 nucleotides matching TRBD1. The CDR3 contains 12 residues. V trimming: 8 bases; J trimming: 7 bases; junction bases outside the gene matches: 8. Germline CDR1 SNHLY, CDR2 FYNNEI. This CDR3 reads CASLRGGGEQYV. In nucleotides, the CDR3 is TGTGCCAGCCTTAGAGGGGGCGGGGAGCAGTACGTC.